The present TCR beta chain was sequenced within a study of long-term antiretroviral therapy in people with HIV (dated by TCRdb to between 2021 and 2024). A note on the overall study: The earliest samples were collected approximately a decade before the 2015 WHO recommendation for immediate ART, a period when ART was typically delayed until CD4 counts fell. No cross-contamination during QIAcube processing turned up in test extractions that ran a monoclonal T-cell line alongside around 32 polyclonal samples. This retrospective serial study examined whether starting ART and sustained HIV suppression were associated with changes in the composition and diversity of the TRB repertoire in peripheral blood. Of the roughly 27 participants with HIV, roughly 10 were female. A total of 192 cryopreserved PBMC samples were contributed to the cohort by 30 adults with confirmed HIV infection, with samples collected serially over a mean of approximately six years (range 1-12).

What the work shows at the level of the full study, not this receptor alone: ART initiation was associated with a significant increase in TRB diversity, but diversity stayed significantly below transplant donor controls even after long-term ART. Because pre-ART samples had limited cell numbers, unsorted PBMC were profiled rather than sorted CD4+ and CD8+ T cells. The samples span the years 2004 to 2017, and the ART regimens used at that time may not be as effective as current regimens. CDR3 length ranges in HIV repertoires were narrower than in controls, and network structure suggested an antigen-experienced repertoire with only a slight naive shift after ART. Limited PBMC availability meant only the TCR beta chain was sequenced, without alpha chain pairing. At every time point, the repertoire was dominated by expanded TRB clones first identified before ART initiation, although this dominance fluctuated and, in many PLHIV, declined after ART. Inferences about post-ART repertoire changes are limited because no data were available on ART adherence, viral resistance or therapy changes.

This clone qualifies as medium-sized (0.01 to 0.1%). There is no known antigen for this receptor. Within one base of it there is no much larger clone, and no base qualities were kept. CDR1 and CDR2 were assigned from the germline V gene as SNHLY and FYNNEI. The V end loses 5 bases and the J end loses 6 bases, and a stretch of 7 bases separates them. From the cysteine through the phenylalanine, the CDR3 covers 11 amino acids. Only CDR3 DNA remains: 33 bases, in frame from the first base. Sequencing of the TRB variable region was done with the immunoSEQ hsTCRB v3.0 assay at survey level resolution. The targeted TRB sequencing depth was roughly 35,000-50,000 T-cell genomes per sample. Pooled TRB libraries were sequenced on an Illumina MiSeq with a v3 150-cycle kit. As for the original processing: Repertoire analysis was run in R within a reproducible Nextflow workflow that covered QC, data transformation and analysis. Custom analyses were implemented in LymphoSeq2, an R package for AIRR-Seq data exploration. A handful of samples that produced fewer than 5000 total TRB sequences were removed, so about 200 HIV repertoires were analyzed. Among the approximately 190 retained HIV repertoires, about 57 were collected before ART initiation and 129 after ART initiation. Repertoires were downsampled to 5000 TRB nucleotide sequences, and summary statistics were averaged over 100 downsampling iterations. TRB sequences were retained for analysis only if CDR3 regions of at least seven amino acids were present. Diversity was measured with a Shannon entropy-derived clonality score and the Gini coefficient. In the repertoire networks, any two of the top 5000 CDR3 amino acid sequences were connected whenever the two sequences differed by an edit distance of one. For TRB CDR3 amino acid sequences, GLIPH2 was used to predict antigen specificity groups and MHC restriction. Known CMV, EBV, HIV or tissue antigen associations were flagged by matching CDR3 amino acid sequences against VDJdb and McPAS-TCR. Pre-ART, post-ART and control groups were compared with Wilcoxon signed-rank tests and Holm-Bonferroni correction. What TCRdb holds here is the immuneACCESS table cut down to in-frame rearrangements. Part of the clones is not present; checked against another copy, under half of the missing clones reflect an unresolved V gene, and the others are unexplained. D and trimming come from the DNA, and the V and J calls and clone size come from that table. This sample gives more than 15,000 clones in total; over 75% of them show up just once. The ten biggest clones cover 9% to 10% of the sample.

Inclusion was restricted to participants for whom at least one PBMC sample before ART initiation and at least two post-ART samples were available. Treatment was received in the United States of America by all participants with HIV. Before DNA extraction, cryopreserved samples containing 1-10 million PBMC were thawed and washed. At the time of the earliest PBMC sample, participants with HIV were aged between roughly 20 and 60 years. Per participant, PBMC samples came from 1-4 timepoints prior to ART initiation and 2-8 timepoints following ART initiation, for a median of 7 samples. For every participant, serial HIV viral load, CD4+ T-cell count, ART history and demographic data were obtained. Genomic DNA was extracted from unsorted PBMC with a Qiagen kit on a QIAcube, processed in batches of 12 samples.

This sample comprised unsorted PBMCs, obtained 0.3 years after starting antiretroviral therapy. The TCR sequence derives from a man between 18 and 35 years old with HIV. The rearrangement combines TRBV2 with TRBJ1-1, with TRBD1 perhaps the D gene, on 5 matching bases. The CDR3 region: CASSWGAEAFF. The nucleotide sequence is TGTGCCAGCAGTTGGGGGGCTGAAGCTTTCTTT.